This TCR beta chain originates from a study of blood T cell repertoires in COVID-19. Whole-study context: Spain, Italy and the United States supplied samples that represented acute and convalescent COVID-19. PBMCs, B-cell-depleted T cells, or T cells provided the cDNA or gDNA that made up the material.

The CDR3 is 14 amino acids. Germline lookup yields CDR1 MDHEN and CDR2 SYDVKM. Trimming pared 5 bases from V and 2 bases from J, leaving 10 bases between. Source study methods: Amplification from reference gene primers served as the basis for estimated nucleated cell counts. Clones were read by immunoSEQ multiplex PCR, and TCRdb kept only the in-frame ones, dropping some. V and J calls and clone size are as listed in that table; D and trimming were resolved from the DNA. Of approximately 30,000 clones listed, 76% are singletons. The sequence derives from a man aged 65 to 85 with acute or convalescent COVID-19. Specimen: peripheral blood. The chain joins TRBV28 to TRBJ1-5, with D hard to call. The CDR3 DNA sequence: TGTGCCAGCAGTAACCTCTACGGCAATCAGCCCCAGCATTTT. Translation gives CASSNLYGNQPQHF.